The entry below gives a single T cell receptor (beta chain) sequence along with its context. The antigen is undetermined. Measured with immunoSEQ multiplex PCR; TCRdb has only the in-frame clones, and not every one. In the table there are under 650,000 clones, approximately 95% of which are singletons. The germline gives CDR1 WSHSY, CDR2 SAAADI. Trimming cost V 3 bases and J 4 bases, with 7 bases left between them. The CDR3 spans 13 residues. These data originate in a study of shared clonotypes between healthy human individuals. Study results and limitations: Naive subsets usually exceeded memory subsets in estimated richness.

In the CD4+ fraction, cells were divided into CD45RA+ naive and CD45RA-negative memory subsets. The receptor's source is a woman in her twenties or thirties in good health. Sequenced: naive CD4+ T cells sorted from blood. This sample's subset: CD45RA+ positively selected. The chain links TRBV10-2 to TRBJ1-3; D unclear. CDR3 DNA sequence: TGCGCCAGCAGTGACCGATCAGGAAACACCATATATTTT. It yields the protein CASSDRSGNTIYF.